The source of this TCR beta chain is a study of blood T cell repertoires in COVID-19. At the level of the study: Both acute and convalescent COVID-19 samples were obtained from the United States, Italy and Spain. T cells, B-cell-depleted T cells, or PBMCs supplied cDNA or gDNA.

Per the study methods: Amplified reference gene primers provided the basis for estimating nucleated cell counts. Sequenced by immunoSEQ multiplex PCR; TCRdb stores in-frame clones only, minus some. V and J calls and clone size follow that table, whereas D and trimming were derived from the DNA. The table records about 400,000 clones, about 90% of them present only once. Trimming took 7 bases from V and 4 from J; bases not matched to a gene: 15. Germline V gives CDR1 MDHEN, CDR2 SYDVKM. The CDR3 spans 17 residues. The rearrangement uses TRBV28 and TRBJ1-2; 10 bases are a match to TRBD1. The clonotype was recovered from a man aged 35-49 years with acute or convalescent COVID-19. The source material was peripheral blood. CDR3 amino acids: CASTSAGQGRPPYGYTF. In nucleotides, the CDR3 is TGTGCCAGCACTTCGGCGGGACAGGGGAGACCACCCTATGGCTACACCTTC.